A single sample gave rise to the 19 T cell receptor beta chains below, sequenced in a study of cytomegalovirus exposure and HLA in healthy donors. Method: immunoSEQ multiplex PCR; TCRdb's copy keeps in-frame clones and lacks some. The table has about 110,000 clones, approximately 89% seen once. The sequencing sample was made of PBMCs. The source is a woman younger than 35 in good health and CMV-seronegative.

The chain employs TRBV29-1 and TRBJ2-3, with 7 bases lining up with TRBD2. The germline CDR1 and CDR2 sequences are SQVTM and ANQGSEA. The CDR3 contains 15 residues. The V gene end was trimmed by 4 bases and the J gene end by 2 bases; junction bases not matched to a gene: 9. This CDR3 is CSVVLASGHTDTQYF. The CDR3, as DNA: TGCAGCGTTGTCTTGGCTAGCGGACACACAGATACGCAGTATTTT.

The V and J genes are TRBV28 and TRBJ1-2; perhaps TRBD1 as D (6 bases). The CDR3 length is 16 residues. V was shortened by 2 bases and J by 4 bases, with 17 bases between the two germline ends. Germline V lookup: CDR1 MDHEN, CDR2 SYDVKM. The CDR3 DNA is TGTGCCAGCAGTTTAAAGAGAGGCGGACAGTCCTATGGCTACACCTTC. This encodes CASSLKRGGQSYGYTF.

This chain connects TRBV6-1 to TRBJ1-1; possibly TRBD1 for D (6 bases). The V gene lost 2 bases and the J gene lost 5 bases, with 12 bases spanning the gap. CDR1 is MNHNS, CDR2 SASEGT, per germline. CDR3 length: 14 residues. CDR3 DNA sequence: TGTGCCAGCAGTGAACAATTACAGGGAACTGAAGCTTTCTTT. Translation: CASSEQLQGTEAFF.

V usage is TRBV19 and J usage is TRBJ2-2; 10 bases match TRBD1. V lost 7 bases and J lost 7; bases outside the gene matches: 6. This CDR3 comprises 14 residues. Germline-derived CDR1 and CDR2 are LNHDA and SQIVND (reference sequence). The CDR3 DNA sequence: TGTGCCAGTATAGACAGGGGGCTTAGCGGGGAGCTGTTTTTT. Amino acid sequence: CASIDRGLSGELFF.

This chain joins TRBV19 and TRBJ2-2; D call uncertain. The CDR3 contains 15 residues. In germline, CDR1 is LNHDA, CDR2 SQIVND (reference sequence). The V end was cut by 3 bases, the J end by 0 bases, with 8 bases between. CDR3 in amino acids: CASSILQTNTGELFF. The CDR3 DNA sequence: TGTGCCAGTAGTATCCTGCAGACGAACACCGGGGAGCTGTTTTTT.

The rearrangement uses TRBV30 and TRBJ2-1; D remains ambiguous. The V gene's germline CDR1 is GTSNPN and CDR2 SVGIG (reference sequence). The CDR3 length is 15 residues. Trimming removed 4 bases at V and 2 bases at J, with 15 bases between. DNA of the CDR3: TGTGCCTGGATTAATGGGCGTCCAGCCTACAATGAGCAGTTCTTC. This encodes CAWINGRPAYNEQFF.

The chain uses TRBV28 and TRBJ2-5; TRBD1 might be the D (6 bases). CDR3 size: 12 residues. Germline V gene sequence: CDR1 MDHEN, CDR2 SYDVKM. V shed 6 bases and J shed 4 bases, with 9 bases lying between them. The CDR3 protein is CASRQGTETQYF. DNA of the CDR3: TGTGCCAGCAGACAGGGTACAGAGACCCAGTACTTC.

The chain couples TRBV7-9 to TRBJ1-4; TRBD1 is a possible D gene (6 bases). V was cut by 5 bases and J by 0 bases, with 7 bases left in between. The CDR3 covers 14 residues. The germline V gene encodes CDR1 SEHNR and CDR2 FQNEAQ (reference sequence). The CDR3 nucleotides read TGTGCCAGCAGCAACAGGGCAACTAATGAAAAACTGTTTTTT. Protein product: CASSNRATNEKLFF.

The CDR3 sequence: CASSPQGTTGELFF. In DNA form, the CDR3 reads TGCGCCAGCAGCCCGCAGGGAACTACCGGGGAGCTGTTTTTT. V usage is TRBV5-1 and J usage is TRBJ2-2, with D possibly matching TRBD1 (5 bases). Germline V gene data show CDR1 as SGHRS and CDR2 as YFSETQ. The V gene lost 4 bases and the J gene lost 5 bases, with 12 bases spanning the gap. The CDR3 has 14 amino acids.

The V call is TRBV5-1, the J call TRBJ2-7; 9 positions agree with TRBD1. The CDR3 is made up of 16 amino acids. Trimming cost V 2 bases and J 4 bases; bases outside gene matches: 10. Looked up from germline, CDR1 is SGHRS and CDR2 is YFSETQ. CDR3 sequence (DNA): TGCGCCAGCAGCTTCCTTGGTGGGACAGGGAGGTACGAGCAGTACTTC. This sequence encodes CASSFLGGTGRYEQYF.

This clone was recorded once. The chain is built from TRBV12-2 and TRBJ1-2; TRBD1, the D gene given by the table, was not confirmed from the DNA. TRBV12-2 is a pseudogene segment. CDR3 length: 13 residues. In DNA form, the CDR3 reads TGTGCAAGTCGCACCGGACAGTTCTATGGCTACACCTTC. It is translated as CASRTGQFYGYTF.

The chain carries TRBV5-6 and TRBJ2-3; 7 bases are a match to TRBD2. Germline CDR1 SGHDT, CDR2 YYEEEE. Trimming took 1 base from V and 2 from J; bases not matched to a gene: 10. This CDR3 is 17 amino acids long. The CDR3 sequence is CASSLSLTGGVTDTQYF. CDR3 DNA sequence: TGTGCCAGCAGCTTGTCGTTGACGGGGGGAGTCACAGATACGCAGTATTTT.

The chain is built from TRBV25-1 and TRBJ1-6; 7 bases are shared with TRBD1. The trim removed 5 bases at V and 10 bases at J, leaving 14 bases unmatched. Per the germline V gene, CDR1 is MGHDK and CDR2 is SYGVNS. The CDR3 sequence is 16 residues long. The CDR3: CASSPSGPGGKSPLHF. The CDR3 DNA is TGTGCCAGCAGTCCCTCGGGCCCAGGGGGAAAGTCACCCCTCCACTTT.

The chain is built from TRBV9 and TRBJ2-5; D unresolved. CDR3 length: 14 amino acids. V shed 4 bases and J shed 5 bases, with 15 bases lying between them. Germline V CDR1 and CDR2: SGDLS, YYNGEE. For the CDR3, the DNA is TGTGCCAGCAGCTACACACATTCGATGGAGACCCAGTACTTC. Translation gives CASSYTHSMETQYF.

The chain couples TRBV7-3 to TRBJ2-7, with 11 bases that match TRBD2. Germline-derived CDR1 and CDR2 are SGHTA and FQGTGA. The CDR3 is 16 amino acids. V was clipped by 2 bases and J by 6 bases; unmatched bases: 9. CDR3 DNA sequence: TGTGCCAGCAGCTTACTAGCGGGAGGCCTCGTCCGCGAGCAGTACTTC. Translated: CASSLLAGGLVREQYF.

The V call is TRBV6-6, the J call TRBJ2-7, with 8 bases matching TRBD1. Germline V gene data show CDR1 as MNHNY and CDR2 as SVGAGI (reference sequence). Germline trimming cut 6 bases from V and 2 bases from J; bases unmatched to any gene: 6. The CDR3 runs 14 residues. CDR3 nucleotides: TGTGCCAGCAGGTCGGGACAGGACACCTACGAGCAGTACTTC. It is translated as CASRSGQDTYEQYF.

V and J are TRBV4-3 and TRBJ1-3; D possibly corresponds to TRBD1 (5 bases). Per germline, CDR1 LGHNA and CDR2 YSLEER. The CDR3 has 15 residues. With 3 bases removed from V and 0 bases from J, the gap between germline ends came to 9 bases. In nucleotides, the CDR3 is TGCGCCAGCAGCCAGGGGGGAGGCTCTGGAAACACCATATATTTT. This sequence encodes CASSQGGGSGNTIYF.

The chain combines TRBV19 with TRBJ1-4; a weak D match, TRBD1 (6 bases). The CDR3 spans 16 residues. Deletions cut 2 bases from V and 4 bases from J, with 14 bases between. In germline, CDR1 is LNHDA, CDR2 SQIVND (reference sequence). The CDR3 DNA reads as TGTGCCAGTAGTATAATGGAAGGGGGAGTTAATGAAAAACTGTTTTTT. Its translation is CASSIMEGGVNEKLFF.

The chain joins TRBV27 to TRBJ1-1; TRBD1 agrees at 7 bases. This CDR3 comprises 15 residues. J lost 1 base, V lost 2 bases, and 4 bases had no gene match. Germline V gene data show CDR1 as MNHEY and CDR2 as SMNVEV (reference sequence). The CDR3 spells CASSLRGGRNTEAFF. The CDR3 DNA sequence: TGTGCCAGCAGTTTACGAGGGGGCCGGAACACTGAAGCTTTCTTT.